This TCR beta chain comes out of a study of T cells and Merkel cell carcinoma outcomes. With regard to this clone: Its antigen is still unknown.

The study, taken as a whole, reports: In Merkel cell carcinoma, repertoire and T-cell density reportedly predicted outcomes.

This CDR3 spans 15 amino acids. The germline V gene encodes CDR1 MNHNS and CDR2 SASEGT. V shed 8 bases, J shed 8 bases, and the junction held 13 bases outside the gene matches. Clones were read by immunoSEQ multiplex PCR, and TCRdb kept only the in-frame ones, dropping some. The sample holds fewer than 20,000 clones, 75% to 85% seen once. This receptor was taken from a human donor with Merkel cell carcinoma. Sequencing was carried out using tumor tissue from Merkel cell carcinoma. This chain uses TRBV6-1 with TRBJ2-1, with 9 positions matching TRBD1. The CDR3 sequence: CASDFQGQGQDEQFF. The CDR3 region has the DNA TGTGCCAGCGACTTCCAGGGACAGGGTCAGGATGAGCAGTTCTTC.